This T cell receptor (beta chain) is drawn from a study of human T cells and chemical hapten exposure. Findings of the study overall: DPC sensitization did not alter TCRs above 1 in 1000 frequency.

Points on this clonotype: What it binds is not known.

TCRdb recomputed calls from the RACE reads with MiXCR, one row per CDR3 protein. The sample carries some 31,000 distinct CDR3 sequences, roughly 5.5% recorded once. With 4 bases removed from V and 0 bases from J, the gap between germline ends came to 13 bases. The CDR3 has 14 amino acids. Germline V gene data show CDR1 as DFQATT and CDR2 as SNEGSKA (reference sequence). Described time point: healthy volunteer bleed at 6 weeks. Total RNA was isolated from unfractionated whole blood. The TCR sequence derives from a human donor in good health. Some clones in this sample may be carry-over from other donors' samples. The sample consisted of whole blood. The chain employs TRBV20-1 and TRBJ2-7, with D hard to call. The CDR3 sequence: CSAIVDGDSYEQYF. In nucleotides, the CDR3 is TGCAGTGCTATTGTCGACGGTGACTCCTACGAGCAGTACTTC.